This TCR beta chain was sequenced in a study of regulatory T cells in long-lasting Graves disease. This CDR3 has 15 amino acids. V was shortened by 5 bases and J by 0 bases, with 11 bases between the two germline ends. Germline V gene lookup returns CDR1 MNHEY and CDR2 SMNVEV (reference sequence). Indicated time point: newly diagnosed GD, antithyroid drugs for less than 3 months. The TCR library was made from RNA that had been extracted from PBMCs in TRIzol. An endocrinology department located in Xi'an, China, was where the patients came from. The authors built TCR beta libraries using iRepertoire HTBI primers and Arm-PCR of CDR3 regions. Each CDR3 protein is one row after TCRdb ran MiXCR on the multiplex PCR reads. The sample consists of fewer than 450,000 distinct CDR3 sequences, around 16% of them appearing once. This clonotype has ten or more counts. These data also featured in a second study, about T cells in Graves' hyperthyroidism and ophthalmopathy.

V is TRBV27 and J is TRBJ1-5; D is ambiguous. The clonotype originates from a woman between 40 and 50 years old with Graves disease. The sample here was peripheral blood mononuclear cells (PBMCs), taken at new diagnosis, from a patient treated with antithyroid drugs. The CDR3 spells CASSPLGDSNQPQHF. CDR3 nucleotide sequence: TGTGCCAGCAGTCCCCTCGGGGATAGCAATCAGCCCCAGCATTTT.